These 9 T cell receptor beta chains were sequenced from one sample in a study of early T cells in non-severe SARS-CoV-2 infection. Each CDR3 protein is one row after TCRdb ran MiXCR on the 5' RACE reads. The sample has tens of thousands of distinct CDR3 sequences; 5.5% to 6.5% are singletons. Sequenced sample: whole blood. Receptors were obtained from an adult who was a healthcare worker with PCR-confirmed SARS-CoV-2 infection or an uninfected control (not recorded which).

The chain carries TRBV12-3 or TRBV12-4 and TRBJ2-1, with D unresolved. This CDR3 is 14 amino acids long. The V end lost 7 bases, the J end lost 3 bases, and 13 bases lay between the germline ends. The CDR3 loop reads CASTQGSFYNEQFF. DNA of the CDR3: TGTGCCAGCACCCAAGGGTCTTTCTACAATGAGCAGTTCTTC.

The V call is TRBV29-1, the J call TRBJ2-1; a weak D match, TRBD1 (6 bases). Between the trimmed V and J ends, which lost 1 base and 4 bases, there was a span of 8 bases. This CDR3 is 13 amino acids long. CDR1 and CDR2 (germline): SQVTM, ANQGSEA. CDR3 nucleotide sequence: TGCAGCGTTGAAGTGGACAGTTACAATGAGCAGTTCTTC. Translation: CSVEVDSYNEQFF.

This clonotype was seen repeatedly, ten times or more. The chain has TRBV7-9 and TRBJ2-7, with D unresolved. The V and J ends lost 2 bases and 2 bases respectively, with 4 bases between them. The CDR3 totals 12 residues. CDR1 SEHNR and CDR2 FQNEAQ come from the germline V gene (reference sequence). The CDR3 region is CASSLSAYEQYF. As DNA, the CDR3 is TGTGCCAGCAGCTTATCAGCCTACGAGCAGTACTTC.

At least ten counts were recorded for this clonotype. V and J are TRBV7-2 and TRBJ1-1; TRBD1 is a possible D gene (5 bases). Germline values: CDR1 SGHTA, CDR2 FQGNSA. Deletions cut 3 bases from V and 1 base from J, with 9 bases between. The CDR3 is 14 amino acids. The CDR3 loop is CASSLNTGNTEAFF. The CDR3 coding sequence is TGTGCCAGCAGCTTGAACACAGGGAACACTGAAGCTTTCTTT. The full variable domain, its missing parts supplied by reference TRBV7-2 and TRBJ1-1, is GAGVSQSPSNKVTEKGKDVELRCDPISGHTALYWYRQSLGQGLEFLIYFQGNSAPDKSGLPSDRFSAERTGGSVSTLTIQRTQQEDSAVYLCASSLNTGNTEAFFGQGTRLTVV.

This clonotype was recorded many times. CDR3 nucleotide sequence: TGTGCCACCAGCAGAGGCCCAGGGAACACTGAAGCTTTCTTT. Its translation: CATSRGPGNTEAFF. V gene TRBV15 combines with J gene TRBJ1-1, with D hard to call. Trimming pared 1 base from V and 1 base from J, leaving 7 bases between. The CDR3 spans 14 residues. The germline V gene encodes CDR1 LNHNV and CDR2 YYDKDF (reference sequence).

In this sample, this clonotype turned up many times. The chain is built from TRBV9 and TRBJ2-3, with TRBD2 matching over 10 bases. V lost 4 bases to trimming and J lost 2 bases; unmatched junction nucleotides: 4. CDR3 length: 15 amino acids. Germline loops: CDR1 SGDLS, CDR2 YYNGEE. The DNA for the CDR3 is TGTGCCAGCAGCCCTGGGACTAGCGACACAGATACGCAGTATTTT. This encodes CASSPGTSDTDTQYF.

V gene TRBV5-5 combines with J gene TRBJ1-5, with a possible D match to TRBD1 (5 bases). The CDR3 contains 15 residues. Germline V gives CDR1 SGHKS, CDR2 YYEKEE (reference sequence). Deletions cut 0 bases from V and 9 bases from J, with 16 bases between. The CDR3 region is CASSLGLTGDRPQHF. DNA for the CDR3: TGTGCCAGCAGCTTGGGGCTAACGGGGGATCGGCCCCAGCATTTT.

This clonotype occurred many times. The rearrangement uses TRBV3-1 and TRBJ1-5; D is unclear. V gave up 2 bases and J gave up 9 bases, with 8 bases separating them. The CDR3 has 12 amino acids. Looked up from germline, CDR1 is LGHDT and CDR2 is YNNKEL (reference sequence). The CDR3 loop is CASSQREGPQHF. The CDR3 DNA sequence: TGTGCCAGCAGCCAACGCGAGGGGCCCCAGCATTTT.

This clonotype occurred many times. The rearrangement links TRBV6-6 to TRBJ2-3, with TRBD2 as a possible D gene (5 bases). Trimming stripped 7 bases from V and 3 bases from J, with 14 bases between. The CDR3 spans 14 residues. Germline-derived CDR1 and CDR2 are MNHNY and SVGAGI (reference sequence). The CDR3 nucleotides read TGTGCCAGCAATTCCCAGCGGCCAACAGATACGCAGTATTTT. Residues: CASNSQRPTDTQYF.